The next 32 T cell receptor beta chains were all read from a single sample in a study of blood T cell repertoires in COVID-19. Data came from immunoSEQ multiplex PCR; TCRdb stores just in-frame clones and leaves some out. The data show about 98,000 clones, roughly 82% seen once. The sample taken for sequencing was peripheral blood. These receptors were collected from a man between 65 and 85 years old with active or convalescent COVID-19.

The chain has TRBV23-1 and TRBJ1-4; 11 bases are a match to TRBD1. TRBV23-1 is an open reading frame whose function is uncertain. The CDR3 runs to 17 residues. This chain's CDR3 is CALPRSGQGETNEKLFF. The CDR3 DNA follows: TGCGCTTTACCCAGGTCGGGACAGGGGGAAACTAATGAAAAACTGTTTTTT.

The rearrangement links TRBV2 to TRBJ1-3; D is uncertain. V shed 6 bases and J shed 0 bases, with 9 bases lying between them. CDR1 and CDR2 from the germline V gene are SNHLY and FYNNEI. CDR3 length equals 14 residues. This CDR3 is CASRGEVSGNTIYF. The CDR3 DNA reads as TGTGCCAGCAGGGGAGAGGTCTCTGGAAACACCATATATTTT. Based on the CDR3 plus reference TRBV2 and TRBJ1-3, the full variable domain is EPEVTQTPSHQVTQMGQEVILRCVPISNHLYFYWYRQILGQKVEFLVSFYNNEISEKSEIFDDQFSVERPDGSNFTLKIRSTKLEDSAMYFCASRGEVSGNTIYFGEGSWLTVV.

The V and J genes are TRBV6-6 and TRBJ1-1; tentatively, D is TRBD1 (6 bases). CDR3 length: 13 residues. Germline loops: CDR1 MNHNY, CDR2 SVGAGI (reference sequence). Trimming stripped 2 bases from V and 4 bases from J, with 8 bases between. The DNA of the CDR3 is TGTGCCAGCAGTTACGCAGGGGTCACTGAAGCTTTCTTT. As protein: CASSYAGVTEAFF.

The rearrangement joins TRBV12-5 to TRBJ1-1; D unclear. The CDR3 extends over 13 amino acids. Per the germline V gene, CDR1 is LGHNT and CDR2 is FRNRAP. V lost 2 bases and J 5 bases, leaving 9 bases between the germline ends. CDR3 DNA sequence: TGTGCTAGTGGTTTGCAGACATTTACTGAAGCTTTCTTT. This gives the protein CASGLQTFTEAFF.

The V call is TRBV18, the J call TRBJ2-2; no firm D call. Trimming cost V 2 bases and J 7 bases, with 8 bases left between them. This CDR3 region has 13 residues. Germline V lookup: CDR1 KGHSH, CDR2 LQKENI. Here the CDR3 DNA reads TGTGCCAGCTCACCAGGAGTTGGCGGGGAGCTGTTTTTT. Protein sequence: CASSPGVGGELFF.

The CDR3 DNA sequence: TGTGCCAGCAGTTACGGGCCTGAAGCTTTCTTT. Translating it yields CASSYGPEAFF. The V call is TRBV6-5, the J call TRBJ1-1; the D is unclear. V was cut by 2 bases and J by 6 bases, with 4 bases left in between. This CDR3 is 11 amino acids long. Germline CDR1 and CDR2: MNHEY and SVGAGI.

The J gene is TRBJ2-2, the V gene TRBV7-2; TRBD2 aligns across 10 bases. The V segment lost 5 bases and the J segment 6 bases; nucleotides outside the gene matches: 9. From germline, CDR1 is SGHTA and CDR2 FQGNSA. This CDR3 has 16 residues. CDR3 nucleotide sequence: TGTGCCAGCAGCATACTAGCGGGATCTGTCCCCGGGGAGCTGTTTTTT. Protein: CASSILAGSVPGELFF. Variable domain in full (rest from reference TRBV7-2 and TRBJ2-2): GAGVSQSPSNKVTEKGKDVELRCDPISGHTALYWYRQSLGQGLEFLIYFQGNSAPDKSGLPSDRFSAERTGGSVSTLTIQRTQQEDSAVYLCASSILAGSVPGELFFGEGSRLTVL.

This clone was seen a few times. The chain uses TRBV27 and TRBJ2-1, with D possibly matching TRBD2 (7 bases). With 1 base removed from V and 0 bases from J, the gap between germline ends came to 19 bases. The germline gives CDR1 MNHEY, CDR2 SMNVEV (reference sequence). The CDR3 length is 19 residues. The CDR3 DNA reads as TGTGCCAGCAGTTTATTCGGCGTCAGGGAGGGGGGCTCCTACAATGAGCAGTTCTTC. Translation gives CASSLFGVREGGSYNEQFF.

This clone was counted only a few times. The chain employs TRBV7-9 and TRBJ2-7; perhaps TRBD2 as D (6 bases). This CDR3 has 13 amino acids. Germline assignment: CDR1 SEHNR and CDR2 FQNEAQ (reference sequence). V lost 1 base, J lost 4 bases, and 8 bases lay in between. The CDR3, as DNA: TGTGCCAGCAGCTTAGGGCGGGATTACGAGCAGTACTTC. Encoded protein: CASSLGRDYEQYF.

The chain is built from TRBV7-9 and TRBJ1-1, with D maybe TRBD1 (5 bases). CDR3 length equals 13 residues. V dropped 5 bases and J dropped 4 bases, with 11 bases sitting between them. Germline CDR1 and CDR2: SEHNR and FQNEAQ (reference sequence). As DNA, the CDR3 is TGTGCCAGCAGCGCCGACAGACCCACTGAAGCTTTCTTT. Its protein product is CASSADRPTEAFF.

V is TRBV4-1 and J is TRBJ2-5; D possibly corresponds to TRBD2 (6 bases). Trimming shortened V by 4 bases and J by 0 bases, and 9 bases separated the two germline ends. The germline CDR1 and CDR2 sequences are MGHRA and YSYEKL. This CDR3 spans 14 amino acids. The CDR3 loop reads CASSPWTNQETQYF. Here the CDR3 DNA reads TGCGCCAGCAGCCCGTGGACTAACCAAGAGACCCAGTACTTC.

CDR3 residues: CASKPGFTGELFF. In DNA form, the CDR3 reads TGTGCCAGCAAGCCAGGGTTCACCGGGGAGCTGTTTTTT. The chain couples TRBV12-3 or TRBV12-4 to TRBJ2-2, with D perhaps matching TRBD1 (5 bases). This CDR3 comprises 13 residues. Trimming took off 7 bases at V and 4 bases at J, with 10 bases between the two ends.

The chain recombines TRBV6-5 with TRBJ2-1; 8 nucleotides line up with TRBD2. There are 15 residues in the CDR3. The J segment lost 0 bases and the V segment lost 7 bases, leaving 5 bases of the junction unmatched. Per germline, CDR1 MNHEY and CDR2 SVGAGI. The CDR3 loop is CASTTGTSSYNEQFF. DNA of the CDR3: TGTGCCAGCACGACCGGGACTAGCTCCTACAATGAGCAGTTCTTC.

This chain links TRBV19 with TRBJ2-2; 8 bases align to TRBD1. Germline V gene sequence: CDR1 LNHDA, CDR2 SQIVND (reference sequence). The V gene end was trimmed by 8 bases and the J gene end by 7 bases; junction bases not matched to a gene: 9. The CDR3 consists of 14 residues. CDR3 sequence: CASSPGGAGGELFF. As DNA, the CDR3 is TGTGCCAGTTCCCCAGGGGGCGCGGGCGGGGAGCTGTTTTTT.

V usage is TRBV7-2 and J usage is TRBJ1-2, with D possibly TRBD1 on 5 matching bases. The germline V gene encodes CDR1 SGHTA and CDR2 FQGNSA. This CDR3 comprises 15 residues. The V and J ends lost 3 bases and 8 bases respectively, with 19 bases between them. CDR3: CASSFMDIIPGGYTF. In DNA, the CDR3 is TGTGCCAGCAGCTTTATGGACATTATACCGGGCGGCTACACCTTC.

With regard to this clone: A much bigger clone sits one base away, suggesting this may be a read error. V gene TRBV5-5 combines with J gene TRBJ1-3; D unresolved. There are 12 residues in the CDR3. Trimming stripped 2 bases from V and 4 bases from J, with 4 bases between. From germline, CDR1 is SGHKS and CDR2 YYEKEE (reference sequence). This CDR3 reads CASSFVGNTIYF. DNA for the CDR3: TGTGCCAGCAGCTTCGTGGGAAACACCATATATTTT.

The chain carries TRBV30 and TRBJ1-2, with 8 bases aligning to TRBD1. The CDR3 extends over 11 amino acids. J lost 7 bases, V lost 8 bases, and 6 bases had no gene match. CDR1 is GTSNPN and CDR2 is SVGIG in the germline V gene (reference sequence). The CDR3 is CARKTGVGYTF. The CDR3 DNA reads TGTGCCCGGAAGACAGGGGTTGGCTACACCTTC.

The chain joins TRBV29-1 to TRBJ2-1, with unresolved D. CDR3 length: 13 residues. CDR1 is SQVTM, CDR2 ANQGSEA, per germline. V was clipped by 5 bases and J by 2 bases, with 10 bases between them. The CDR3: CSVTPQTYNEQFF. CDR3 DNA sequence: TGCAGCGTTACCCCTCAGACCTACAATGAGCAGTTCTTC.

The genes are TRBV6-5 and TRBJ2-7, with TRBD1 identical over 7 bases. The V gene's germline CDR1 is MNHEY and CDR2 SVGAGI. V lost 2 bases and J lost 2; bases outside the gene matches: 6. The CDR3 loop spans 15 amino acids. The CDR3 region has the DNA TGTGCCAGCAGTTACACCGGGACAGCAGCCTACGAGCAGTACTTC. Translated, it gives CASSYTGTAAYEQYF.

The CDR3 sequence is CAISESGEDSNYGYTF. CDR3 DNA: TGTGCCATCAGTGAGTCGGGGGAGGATAGCAACTATGGCTACACCTTC. The V gene is TRBV10-3, the J gene TRBJ1-2; D is perhaps TRBD1 (5 bases). With 0 bases removed from V and 2 bases from J, the gap between germline ends came to 13 bases. This CDR3 contains 16 residues. Germline V lookup: CDR1 ENHRY, CDR2 SYGVKD.

The gene calls are TRBV5-5 and TRBJ1-2; maybe TRBD1 (6 bases). CDR1 and CDR2 from the germline V gene are SGHKS and YYEKEE (reference sequence). V was shortened by 0 bases and J by 4 bases, with 13 bases between the two germline ends. CDR3 length: 15 residues. CDR3 loop: CASSLARQGLYGYTF. The CDR3 coding sequence is TGTGCCAGCAGCTTGGCCAGGCAGGGGCTCTATGGCTACACCTTC.

The V gene is TRBV7-8, the J gene TRBJ1-1; D is unclear. Germline V gene lookup returns CDR1 SGHVS and CDR2 FQNEAQ. V lost 1 base, J lost 4 bases, and 16 bases lay in between. CDR3 length: 16 residues. Written as DNA, the CDR3 is TGTGCCAGCAGCTTAGTTCAAGGGCTAGAGGGCACTGAAGCTTTCTTT. It encodes CASSLVQGLEGTEAFF. The complete variable domain, with remaining parts taken from reference TRBV7-8 and TRBJ1-1, reads GAGVSQSPRYKVAKRGQDVALRCDPISGHVSLFWYQQALGQGPEFLTYFQNEAQLDKSGLPSDRFFAERPEGSVSTLKIQRTQQEDSAVYLCASSLVQGLEGTEAFFGQGTRLTVV.

This chain links TRBV5-1 with TRBJ2-7; 9 bases align to TRBD1. V shed 4 bases and J 1 base; nucleotides not matched to a gene: 3. The germline V gene has CDR1 SGHRS and CDR2 YFSETQ. The CDR3 length is 14 residues. CDR3 sequence: CASSTTGGSYEQYF. CDR3 DNA: TGCGCCAGCAGCACGACAGGGGGTTCCTACGAGCAGTACTTC.

The chain uses TRBV19 and TRBJ1-1, with 7 bases fitting TRBD1. Trimming at V came to 5 bases and at J to 5 bases, leaving 8 bases not matched to a gene. Looked up from germline, CDR1 is LNHDA and CDR2 is SQIVND (reference sequence). The CDR3 loop spans 14 amino acids. The CDR3 is CASSFLRGETEAFF. The CDR3 DNA reads TGTGCCAGTAGTTTCCTCAGGGGGGAAACTGAAGCTTTCTTT.

The chain is built from TRBV5-4 and TRBJ2-1; D remains ambiguous. Trimming pared 0 bases from V and 4 bases from J, leaving 8 bases between. This CDR3 comprises 14 residues. Germline CDR1 and CDR2: SGHNT and YYREEE (reference sequence). The CDR3 sequence: CASSLDLEYNEQFF. The CDR3 DNA sequence: TGTGCCAGCAGCTTGGACTTAGAATACAATGAGCAGTTCTTC.

This chain connects TRBV5-1 to TRBJ1-2; D may be TRBD1 (6 bases). The CDR3 covers 15 residues. The germline V and J ends were trimmed by 4 bases and 0 bases, with 13 bases remaining between them. The germline gives CDR1 SGHRS, CDR2 YFSETQ. CDR3 bases: TGCGCCAGCAGCAAGAACCGGGACACTAACTATGGCTACACCTTC. It encodes CASSKNRDTNYGYTF.

The rearrangement uses TRBV18 and TRBJ2-3, with 8 positions matching TRBD2. Germline assignment: CDR1 KGHSH and CDR2 LQKENI. This CDR3 spans 17 amino acids. Trimming at V came to 3 bases and at J to 6 bases, leaving 14 bases not matched to a gene. CDR3 residues: CASSPTPIGLAPDTQYF. The DNA of the CDR3 is TGTGCCAGCTCACCGACGCCGATAGGACTAGCACCGGATACGCAGTATTTT.

About this clone itself: One end of the junction is discordant with germline, which a read error may explain. The chain has TRBV4-1 and TRBJ2-7, with 10 bases aligning to TRBD2. The CDR3 consists of 16 residues. Germline-derived CDR1 and CDR2 are MGHRA and YSYEKL. This CDR3 is CASSQAGLATNYGQYF. The CDR3 DNA is TGCGCCAGCAGCCAGGCGGGACTAGCGACGAACTACGGGCAGTACTTC.

The rearrangement joins TRBV5-4 to TRBJ1-6; 12 nucleotides agree with TRBD1. CDR1 and CDR2 (germline): SGHNT, YYREEE (reference sequence). This CDR3 comprises 15 residues. The V segment lost 6 bases and the J segment 5 bases; nucleotides outside the gene matches: 3. The CDR3 is CASTRDRGHNSPLHF. The CDR3 nucleotides read TGTGCCAGCACCAGGGACAGGGGGCATAATTCACCCCTCCACTTT. The full variable domain, its missing parts supplied by reference TRBV5-4 and TRBJ1-6, is ETGVTQSPTHLIKTRGQQVTLRCSSQSGHNTVSWYQQALGQGPQFIFQYYREEENGRGNFPPRFSGLQFPNYSSELNVNALELDDSALYLCASTRDRGHNSPLHFGNGTRLTVT.

This clone was picked up one time. This rearrangement joins TRBV7-9 to TRBJ2-3; possible D gene TRBD2, 5 bases. Between the trimmed V and J ends, which lost 5 bases and 0 bases, there was a span of 9 bases. The germline V gene encodes CDR1 SEHNR and CDR2 FQNEAQ (reference sequence). The CDR3 spans 14 residues. CDR3 loop: CASSGRGSTDTQYF. The CDR3 DNA follows: TGTGCCAGCAGCGGACGGGGAAGCACAGATACGCAGTATTTT.

The chain joins TRBV4-2 to TRBJ2-3; the match to TRBD2 covers 14 bases. Unmatched junction bases numbered 5, after V lost 4 bases and J lost 2 bases. This CDR3 is 17 amino acids long. Per the germline V gene, CDR1 is LGHNA and CDR2 is YNFKEQ. The CDR3 here is CASSRGLAGANTDTQYF. The CDR3 nucleotides read TGTGCCAGCAGCCGGGGACTAGCGGGGGCAAACACAGATACGCAGTATTTT.

The chain is built from TRBV11-3 and TRBJ2-5, with a weak D call TRBD1 (6 bases). This CDR3 has 16 amino acids. Trimming pared 1 base from V and 1 base from J, leaving 13 bases between. CDR1 and CDR2 (germline): SGHNT, YENEEA. CDR3 sequence: CASSLVGGQLQETQYF. The CDR3 DNA reads TGTGCCAGCAGCTTAGTTGGCGGACAGCTCCAAGAGACCCAGTACTTC. Looking up the rest from reference TRBV11-3 and TRBJ2-5 gives the full variable domain: EAGVVQSPRYKIIEKKQPVAFWCNPISGHNTLYWYLQNLGQGPELLIRYENEEAVDDSQLPKDRFSAERLKGVDSTLKIQPAELGDSAVYLCASSLVGGQLQETQYFGPGTRLLVL.